Given below is one TCR beta chain in context. What it recognizes is unknown. The sample belongs to a study of beta chain features in type 1 diabetes. Study outcomes and limitations: Whether HLA type affects TCRB rearrangement stayed undetermined in the present work. Sampled from patients, naive, central memory and Treg TCRB repertoires appeared more similar than those sampled from healthy donors. A possible short-template PCR bias applies equally to patients and controls.

Trimming cost V 0 bases and J 11 bases, with 16 bases left between them. CDR1 and CDR2 from the germline V gene are SGHTA and FQGTGA. The CDR3 length is 14 residues. All of the isolated RNA was reverse transcribed, so expressed TCRB transcripts were sequenced. Some clones are missing from TCRdb's copy, which holds only in-frame ones; the method was immunoSEQ multiplex PCR. This sample yields about 900,000 clones, of which roughly 15% are seen a single time; about 0.02% belongs to the top ten. The TCR sequence derives from a woman in her late teens or twenties in good health. V is TRBV7-3 and J is TRBJ1-1; possible D gene TRBD1, 5 bases. The source material was naive CD4+ T cells from blood. Written as DNA, the CDR3 is TGTGCCAGCAGCTTAACGCCTTGGGGGGAGGTGGCTTTCTTT. It encodes CASSLTPWGEVAFF.